Below are 31 T cell receptor beta chains sequenced from a single sample in a study of T cells after yellow fever vaccination. TCRdb called the 5' RACE reads again in MiXCR, with one record for every CDR3 protein. The table has 510,000 or so distinct CDR3 sequences, about 19% seen once; the top ten hold roughly an eighth. The sample in question was PBMCs, obtained 15 days after the yellow fever booster vaccination. Source of these receptors: a man aged 30 to 45 who received the YFV17D yellow fever vaccine.

The chain is built from TRBV24-1 and TRBJ2-5, with a possible D match to TRBD2 (6 bases). The germline V and J ends were trimmed by 7 bases and 4 bases, with 12 bases remaining between them. The CDR3 loop spans 13 amino acids. CDR1 is KGHDR, CDR2 SFDVKD, per germline. In nucleotides, the CDR3 is TGTGCCACCAGCGGCGGGGCCCGAGAGACCCAGTACTTC. Amino acid sequence: CATSGGARETQYF.

The sample holds a few counts of this clonotype. V usage is TRBV7-2 and J usage is TRBJ2-7; 8 bases match TRBD2. V lost 2 bases, J lost 1 base, and 10 bases stayed unmatched. Germline lookup yields CDR1 SGHTA and CDR2 FQGNSA. This CDR3 comprises 17 residues. The CDR3 region has the DNA TGTGCCAGCAGCTTAAGAATTCAGCGGGAGAGGTCCTACGAGCAGTACTTC. Translation gives CASSLRIQRERSYEQYF.

The chain links TRBV6-2 or TRBV6-3 to TRBJ2-3, with 8 bases identical to TRBD1. The V segment lost 5 bases and the J segment 4 bases; nucleotides outside the gene matches: 11. The length of the CDR3 is 16 residues. CDR1 is MNHEY and CDR2 is SVGEGT in the germline V gene. The CDR3 loop reads CASSRQGMDVADTQYF. In nucleotides, the CDR3 is TGTGCCAGCAGTCGACAGGGGATGGATGTAGCAGATACGCAGTATTTT.

This sequence joins TRBV20-1 and TRBJ2-7; TRBD2 is a possible D gene (6 bases). The CDR3 loop spans 12 amino acids. The germline V gene encodes CDR1 DFQATT and CDR2 SNEGSKA (reference sequence). Trimming stripped 7 bases from V and 6 bases from J, with 16 bases between. The CDR3 spells CSGLWGGIEQYF. The CDR3 DNA follows: TGCAGTGGGCTCTGGGGCGGGATCGAGCAGTACTTC.

The table lists this clonotype with a few counts. The chain recombines TRBV25-1 with TRBJ2-3, with TRBD2 matching over 7 bases. The length of the CDR3 is 12 residues. V lost 6 bases, J lost 11 bases, and 8 bases stayed unmatched. In germline, CDR1 is MGHDK, CDR2 SYGVNS. In nucleotides, the CDR3 is TGTGCCAGCAGCGGCGGGGGACCTCTGCAGTATTTT. Its protein product is CASSGGGPLQYF. Based on the CDR3 plus reference TRBV25-1 and TRBJ2-3, the full variable domain is EADIYQTPRYLVIGTGKKITLECSQTMGHDKMYWYQQDPGMELHLIHYSYGVNSTEKGDLSSESTVSRIRTEHFPLTLESARPSHTSQYLCASSGGGPLQYFGPGTRLTVL.

The chain combines TRBV28 with TRBJ2-7, with TRBD1 as a possible D gene (5 bases). The V end lost 7 bases, the J end lost 0 bases, and 10 bases lay between the germline ends. Germline CDR1 MDHEN, CDR2 SYDVKM. The CDR3 is 13 residues long. The CDR3 loop is CASTEDNSYEQYF. CDR3 DNA: TGTGCCAGCACCGAGGACAACTCCTACGAGCAGTACTTC.

V and J are TRBV4-3 and TRBJ2-7; TRBD2 matches 7 bases. The CDR3 extends over 18 amino acids. Germline assignment: CDR1 LGHNA and CDR2 YSLEER. Trimming cost V 0 bases and J 2 bases; bases outside gene matches: 13. The CDR3 reads CASSQEGVGGVGAYEQYF. The CDR3 DNA reads TGCGCCAGCAGCCAAGAAGGGGTGGGAGGGGTTGGCGCCTACGAGCAGTACTTC.

The table lists this clonotype with many counts. The chain joins TRBV5-1 to TRBJ2-1; D is undetermined. Per germline, CDR1 SGHRS and CDR2 YFSETQ. The CDR3 spans 14 residues. Trimming took 0 bases from V and 0 from J, leaving 4 bases between them. CDR3 bases: TGCGCCAGCAGCTTGGAGGGCTCCTACAATGAGCAGTTCTTC. Translating gives CASSLEGSYNEQFF.

The chain carries TRBV4-3 and TRBJ2-3; D unclear. CDR3 length: 14 amino acids. From germline, CDR1 is LGHNA and CDR2 YSLEER. V dropped 1 base and J dropped 2 bases, with 7 bases sitting between them. CDR3 in amino acids: CASSQGQPTDTQYF. The DNA for the CDR3 is TGCGCCAGCAGCCAAGGGCAGCCCACAGATACGCAGTATTTT.

Only a few counts were recorded for this clonotype. The gene calls are TRBV3-1 and TRBJ2-1, with 7 bases lining up with TRBD1. Per germline, CDR1 LGHDT and CDR2 YNNKEL (reference sequence). The CDR3 extends over 15 amino acids. J lost 10 bases, V lost 0 bases, and 9 bases had no gene match. The DNA of the CDR3 is TGTGCCAGCAGCCAAGATCGGTTAGGGGGCTACGAGCAGTTCTTC. It yields the protein CASSQDRLGGYEQFF.

This sequence joins TRBV5-6 and TRBJ2-3; D is undetermined. With 5 bases removed from V and 5 bases from J, the gap between germline ends came to 6 bases. In germline, CDR1 is SGHDT, CDR2 YYEEEE. The CDR3 spans 11 residues. CDR3 DNA sequence: TGTGCCAGCAGGCGTAAAGATACGCAGTATTTT. Its protein is CASRRKDTQYF.

This clonotype showed up just a few times. The V call is TRBV20-1, the J call TRBJ2-7; perhaps TRBD1 as D (6 bases). Trimming left V 2 bases short and J 3 bases short, with 14 bases between. Germline loops: CDR1 DFQATT, CDR2 SNEGSKA (reference sequence). This CDR3 spans 14 amino acids. The CDR3: CSARPFQGGYEQYF. Here the CDR3 DNA reads TGCAGTGCTAGACCATTCCAAGGGGGCTACGAGCAGTACTTC.

A few counts support this clonotype. This chain links TRBV3-1 with TRBJ2-7, with D possibly TRBD2 on 6 matching bases. The length of the CDR3 is 14 residues. V gave up 5 bases and J gave up 0 bases, with 11 bases separating them. Germline V gene data show CDR1 as LGHDT and CDR2 as YNNKEL (reference sequence). This chain's CDR3 is CASSNLRGSYEQYF. DNA for the CDR3: TGTGCCAGCAGCAACTTGCGGGGCTCCTACGAGCAGTACTTC.

This sequence joins TRBV18 and TRBJ2-5; D possibly corresponds to TRBD2 (5 bases). The CDR3 covers 13 residues. The V end was cut by 3 bases, the J end by 5 bases, with 10 bases between. Germline lookup yields CDR1 KGHSH and CDR2 LQKENI. CDR3 sequence: CASSPPGMETQYF. CDR3 bases: TGTGCCAGCTCACCTCCGGGGATGGAGACCCAGTACTTC.

The chain recombines TRBV6-7 with TRBJ2-2; D tentatively fits TRBD1 or TRBD2 (7 bases each). TRBV6-7 is noted as an ORF with a role that remains uncertain. The CDR3 is made up of 17 amino acids. V was trimmed by 3 bases and J by 2 bases, leaving 16 bases between them. Here the CDR3 reads CASSYLGGDSNTGELFF. In nucleotides, the CDR3 is TGTGCCAGCAGTTATTTGGGAGGGGACAGTAACACCGGGGAGCTGTTTTTT.

The V gene is TRBV11-2, the J gene TRBJ2-6; 11 bases line up with TRBD2. Germline CDR1 SGHAT, CDR2 FQNNGV. V lost 3 bases, J lost 0 bases, and 4 bases stayed unmatched. The CDR3 is made up of 18 amino acids. CDR3 region: CASSFLAGGRSGANVLTF. As DNA, the CDR3 is TGTGCCAGCAGCTTTCTAGCGGGAGGTCGCTCTGGGGCCAACGTCCTGACTTTC.

The rearrangement joins TRBV5-1 to TRBJ1-6; TRBD1 matches at 8 bases. The CDR3 loop spans 15 amino acids. Germline assignment: CDR1 SGHRS and CDR2 YFSETQ. After removal of 0 bases from V and 8 bases from J, the junction contained 4 bases not matched to a gene. CDR3 DNA: TGCGCCAGCAGCTTGGACAGGGGGGATGATTCACCCCTCCACTTT. Translation gives CASSLDRGDDSPLHF. Supplemented by reference TRBV5-1 and TRBJ1-6, the full variable domain reads KAGVTQTPRYLIKTRGQQVTLSCSPISGHRSVSWYQQTPGQGLQFLFEYFSETQRNKGNFPGRFSGRQFSNSRSEMNVSTLELGDSALYLCASSLDRGDDSPLHFGNGTRLTVT.

This clonotype was seen more than once but under ten times. The chain joins TRBV5-1 to TRBJ2-1, with TRBD1 matching over 9 bases. The CDR3 spans 17 residues. Germline CDR1 reads SGHRS; CDR2 reads YFSETQ. The J segment lost 7 bases and the V segment lost 2 bases, leaving 13 bases of the junction unmatched. CDR3 region: CASSLRSIGQGTNEQFF. The DNA for the CDR3 is TGCGCCAGCAGCTTAAGAAGTATAGGACAGGGGACTAATGAGCAGTTCTTC.

This chain joins TRBV3-1 and TRBJ2-1, with D unclear. The germline V gene encodes CDR1 LGHDT and CDR2 YNNKEL (reference sequence). The CDR3 covers 12 residues. Trimming shortened V by 2 bases and J by 11 bases, and 10 bases separated the two germline ends. CDR3 in amino acids: CASSQFEGKQFF. Written as DNA, the CDR3 is TGTGCCAGCAGCCAATTTGAAGGGAAGCAGTTCTTC.

This chain links TRBV20-1 with TRBJ1-1; no clear D. Germline loops: CDR1 DFQATT, CDR2 SNEGSKA (reference sequence). Trimming left V 7 bases short and J 0 bases short, with 15 bases between. The CDR3 contains 14 residues. The CDR3 sequence is CSGSDPTMNTEAFF. CDR3 bases: TGCAGTGGGAGCGACCCCACCATGAACACTGAAGCTTTCTTT.

This chain uses TRBV5-5 with TRBJ1-2, with D uncertain. The CDR3 covers 12 residues. The V and J ends lost 4 bases and 8 bases respectively, with 12 bases between them. Germline V gene lookup returns CDR1 SGHKS and CDR2 YYEKEE (reference sequence). CDR3 sequence (DNA): TGTGCCAGCAGCACGGGCGGACGGGGCTACACCTTC. It encodes CASSTGGRGYTF.

The rearrangement links TRBV19 to TRBJ2-6; no reliable D call. In germline, CDR1 is LNHDA, CDR2 SQIVND (reference sequence). V was clipped by 9 bases and J by 4 bases, with 7 bases between them. This CDR3 spans 12 amino acids. The CDR3 sequence is CASLTGANVLTF. CDR3 nucleotides: TGTGCCAGCCTTACCGGGGCCAACGTCCTGACTTTC.

The chain recombines TRBV4-3 with TRBJ2-2; D is unclear. The CDR3 has 13 amino acids. The V and J ends lost 0 bases and 6 bases respectively, with 5 bases between them. Germline V gives CDR1 LGHNA, CDR2 YSLEER. The CDR3 sequence is CASSQELPGELFF. CDR3 nucleotide sequence: TGCGCCAGCAGCCAAGAGCTACCCGGGGAGCTGTTTTTT.

This clonotype was recorded a few times. The gene calls are TRBV11-2 and TRBJ2-4; TRBD1 is a possible D gene (6 bases). The V gene's germline CDR1 is SGHAT and CDR2 FQNNGV. The CDR3 totals 19 residues. The ends were cut back, 1 base at V and 1 base at J, with 20 bases in the middle. The CDR3 loop is CASSLGRGQLPSAKNIQYF. The CDR3 bases are TGTGCCAGCAGCTTAGGCAGGGGCCAACTACCCTCGGCCAAAAACATTCAGTACTTC.

This clonotype was found a few times. This chain connects TRBV24-1 to TRBJ2-3, with D possibly TRBD1 on 5 matching bases. The CDR3 length is 15 residues. The V and J ends lost 3 bases and 3 bases respectively, with 12 bases between them. CDR1 is KGHDR and CDR2 is SFDVKD in the germline V gene. This CDR3 is CATSDTRVATDTQYF. The DNA of the CDR3 is TGTGCCACCAGTGATACCAGGGTGGCGACAGATACGCAGTATTTT.

The rearrangement links TRBV7-2 to TRBJ1-2; TRBD1 is a possible D gene (6 bases). This CDR3 spans 17 amino acids. V lost 0 bases to trimming and J lost 3 bases, with 17 bases between them. Germline-derived CDR1 and CDR2 are SGHTA and FQGNSA. As DNA, the CDR3 is TGTGCCAGCAGCTTAGCGGGGGGGAGGGGGTTGGACTATGGCTACACCTTC. As protein: CASSLAGGRGLDYGYTF.

This clonotype was observed a handful of times. The rearrangement joins TRBV7-9 to TRBJ2-3; 7 bases align to TRBD1. Germline V lookup: CDR1 SEHNR, CDR2 FQNEAQ (reference sequence). This CDR3 has 15 residues. The V gene end was trimmed by 4 bases and the J gene end by 5 bases; junction bases not matched to a gene: 9. The CDR3 nucleotides read TGTGCCAGCAGCTCGGGACAGTCCGGCGTAGATACGCAGTATTTT. Encoded protein: CASSSGQSGVDTQYF.

The sample holds a few counts of this clonotype. The gene calls are TRBV29-1 and TRBJ2-3; weak D call: TRBD2 (6 bases). Trimming stripped 6 bases from V and 8 bases from J, with 21 bases between. Germline lookup yields CDR1 SQVTM and CDR2 ANQGSEA. The CDR3 runs to 14 residues. CDR3 sequence reads: CSVRSGSQGGTQYF. The DNA of the CDR3 is TGCAGCGTGCGCTCCGGGAGCCAAGGAGGTACGCAGTATTTT.

The chain's CDR3 is CAWSPPTGAGIQYF. CDR3 nucleotides: TGTGCCTGGAGCCCCCCGACCGGGGCTGGCATTCAGTACTTC. V gene TRBV30 combines with J gene TRBJ2-4; D might be TRBD1 or TRBD2, each matching 5 bases. Trimming left V 3 bases short and J 9 bases short, with 18 bases between. This CDR3 comprises 14 residues. Germline loops: CDR1 GTSNPN, CDR2 SVGIG (reference sequence).

This clonotype was detected a few times. This chain links TRBV5-6 with TRBJ2-1; a weak D match, TRBD2 (5 bases). Trimming removed 6 bases from V and 1 base from J, with 11 bases in between. CDR1 SGHDT and CDR2 YYEEEE come from the germline V gene. The CDR3 is 14 residues long. The CDR3 DNA follows: TGTGCCAGCACCCTCGAGGGATCCTACAATGAGCAGTTCTTC. Encoded protein: CASTLEGSYNEQFF.

The chain recombines TRBV12-5 with TRBJ2-1, with D possibly being TRBD1 (6 bases). Germline CDR1 LGHNT, CDR2 FRNRAP. V was pared by 5 bases and J by 6 bases, with 17 bases between. The CDR3 contains 15 residues. The chain's CDR3 is CASGPLRGSLNEQFF. For the CDR3, the DNA is TGTGCTAGTGGTCCGCTAAGGGGGAGTCTCAATGAGCAGTTCTTC.